The source of this T cell receptor beta chain is a study of PD-L1 blockade in urothelial cancer. Study findings and constraints: In blood at 3 weeks, tumor-associated clones expanded more among patients with durable benefit.

In regard to this clone: What it recognizes is unknown.

The trim removed 7 bases at V and 5 bases at J, leaving 15 bases unmatched. There are 17 residues in the CDR3. Germline assignment: CDR1 LNHDA and CDR2 SQIVND (reference sequence). TCRdb keeps only in-frame clones here, not all; method: immunoSEQ multiplex PCR. This table has roughly 50,000 clones, around 80% appearing once. The time point is: peripheral blood 6 weeks after treatment start. Every patient provided from 1 to 8 samples, collected pretreatment and on-treatment. The rearrangement joins TRBV19 to TRBJ2-1; TRBD2 agrees at 9 bases. The material sequenced was PBMCs, taken around atezolizumab (anti-PD-L1) treatment. The TCR was taken from a man aged 70 or older with urothelial cancer. The CDR3 nucleotides read TGTGCCAGTACCCAGGACCACGGGACTAGCTTTAACAATGAGCAGTTCTTC. It encodes CASTQDHGTSFNNEQFF.